The sequence of this T cell receptor beta chain was determined in a study of blood T cell repertoires in COVID-19 (dated by TCRdb to the early 2020s). As for the study more broadly: Collaborator samples came from the United States, Italy and Spain and covered acute and convalescent phases of COVID-19. The prospective study material was composed of cDNA or gDNA derived from T cells, B-cell-depleted T cells, or PBMCs. Deeply sampled blood TCRbeta repertoires from subjects exposed to, actively infected with, or recovered from COVID-19 were included in the dataset. The repertoires were released in a freely available public database intended as a resource for research on the immune response to SARS-CoV-2. The samples were drawn from two sources: the first 160 participants of the ongoing ImmuneRACE study, and fewer than 1,500 subjects contributed by 6 global collaborators. Nearly every sample came with metadata listing a de-identified subject ID, COVID-19 status, age in years and sex. HLA class I and class II types, where available, came from metadata supplied by the sample provider rather than from assay-based typing. Study-level results and caveats: Clinical and demographic metadata were provided uncurated, with the amount varying by source and participant.

Each collaborating institution followed its own protocols to collect whole blood in K2EDTA tubes. For TCRbeta analysis, collaborators shipped samples in one of three forms: frozen whole blood, isolated PBMCs, or DNA extracted from either of those sample types. From the cysteine up to the phenylalanine, the CDR3 has a length of 12 residues. Solely the CDR3 DNA is kept, with 36 bases framed from the first base. CDR1 and CDR2 are drawn from the germline V gene: SGHDT, YYEEEE. The junction carries 13 bases between V and J, which are trimmed by 0 bases and 15 bases respectively. TCRbeta CDR3 regions were amplified from genomic DNA using the immunoSEQ Assay, a bias-controlled multiplex PCR. For the original study's pipeline: The number of nucleated cells in each sample was estimated from the amplification of reference gene primers within the assay. To quantify the absolute abundance of each unique TCRbeta CDR3 rearrangement, sequence reads were collapsed and filtered. For each sample, productive Simpson clonality was calculated as the square root of Simpson's diversity index over productive rearrangements. Not all clones reach the TCRdb copy of this immuneACCESS table, which keeps in-frame sequences only. Checked studies attribute under half of the gap to unresolved V genes and leave the rest unexplained. V and J calls and clone size are copied from that table; D and trimming were computed from the DNA. The sample yields just over 90,000 clones; roughly 85% were counted once. The ten largest clones capture roughly 15% of the sample.

Comments on this clone: Its antigen is not yet known. Per-nucleotide qualities are absent, and no much larger clonotype sits a single base away.

Sequencing was performed on peripheral blood. The V and J segments used are TRBV5-6 and TRBJ2-1; the D gene lacks a confident call. This clonotype was obtained from a human donor in a cohort sampled during active COVID-19. Read as DNA, the sequence is TGTGCCAGCAGCTTGGGGTCTGGGCGACGGTTCTTC. This codes for CASSLGSGRRFF. The variable domain in full, with residues beyond the CDR3 obtained from the reference TRBV5-6 and TRBJ2-1 genes, is DAGVTQSPTHLIKTRGQQVTLRCSPKSGHDTVSWYQQALGQGPQFIFQYYEEEERQRGNFPDRFSGHQFPNYSSELNVNALLLGDSALYLCASSLGSGRRFFGPGTRLTVL.